The 6 T cell receptor beta chains listed next were all sequenced from one sample in a study of T cells after yellow fever vaccination. TCRdb re-derived calls from the 5' RACE reads in MiXCR, one entry per CDR3 protein. Among 90,000 to 130,000 distinct CDR3 sequences listed, 8% to 9.5% were seen once. The sample in question was CD8+ T cells sorted from PBMCs, obtained 45 days after the yellow fever booster vaccination. These TCRs come from a man aged 30-40 years who received the YFV17D yellow fever vaccine.

The V gene is TRBV9, the J gene TRBJ1-1; D is unresolved. Trimming stripped 3 bases from V and 1 base from J, with 7 bases between. CDR1 SGDLS and CDR2 YYNGEE come from the germline V gene. The CDR3 is 13 residues long. The CDR3, as DNA: TGTGCCAGCAGCGGCCTTTCGAACACTGAAGCTTTCTTT. Translated: CASSGLSNTEAFF.

The chain uses TRBV28 and TRBJ2-3; 7 bases match TRBD1. Germline CDR1 MDHEN, CDR2 SYDVKM. The CDR3 loop spans 16 amino acids. Trimming removed 7 bases from V and 0 bases from J; junction bases left unmatched: 10. The CDR3 loop reads CASTDGSGQSTDTQYF. The CDR3 nucleotides are TGTGCCAGCACCGACGGCTCGGGACAGAGCACAGATACGCAGTATTTT. The complete variable domain, with remaining parts taken from reference TRBV28 and TRBJ2-3, reads DVKVTQSSRYLVKRTGEKVFLECVQDMDHENMFWYRQDPGLGLRLIYFSYDVKMKEKGDIPEGYSVSREKKERFSLILESASTNQTSMYLCASTDGSGQSTDTQYFGPGTRLTVL.

This chain joins TRBV12-3 or TRBV12-4 and TRBJ2-1, with D perhaps being TRBD1 or TRBD2 (5 bases each). The CDR3 is made up of 19 amino acids. The ends were cut back, 10 bases at V and 0 bases at J, with 28 bases in the middle. The DNA of the CDR3 is TGTGCCATCCACCCACCCACCGGGACGAGTGTCAGCTCCTACAATGAGCAGTTCTTC. Translated: CAIHPPTGTSVSSYNEQFF.

The DNA for the CDR3 is TGTGCCAGCAGCCGACTCGGGAGGGCCGGGTTCAATGAGCAGTTCTTC. Protein sequence: CASSRLGRAGFNEQFF. The rearrangement uses TRBV7-9 and TRBJ2-1; 8 positions agree with TRBD2. In germline, CDR1 is SEHNR, CDR2 FQNEAQ (reference sequence). The CDR3 length is 16 residues. The V segment lost 5 bases and the J segment 6 bases; nucleotides outside the gene matches: 12.

Many counts were recorded for this clonotype. The chain combines TRBV20-1 with TRBJ2-5, with D perhaps assigned TRBD1 or TRBD2 (5 bases each). The germline gives CDR1 DFQATT, CDR2 SNEGSKA (reference sequence). This CDR3 has 16 residues. With 3 bases removed from V and 5 bases from J, the gap between germline ends came to 22 bases. DNA for the CDR3: TGCAGTGCTAGGGCGAGAGCGGCCCTTGGGGACGAGACCCAGTACTTC. Its translation is CSARARAALGDETQYF.

This clonotype was seen ten or more times. The rearrangement uses TRBV29-1 and TRBJ2-7, with 7 bases that match TRBD1. Germline loops: CDR1 SQVTM, CDR2 ANQGSEA. This CDR3 has 13 amino acids. Germline trimming cut 5 bases from V and 2 bases from J; bases unmatched to any gene: 6. The CDR3 sequence: CSVSGTVPYEQYF. The DNA for the CDR3 is TGCAGCGTTTCCGGGACAGTGCCCTACGAGCAGTACTTC.